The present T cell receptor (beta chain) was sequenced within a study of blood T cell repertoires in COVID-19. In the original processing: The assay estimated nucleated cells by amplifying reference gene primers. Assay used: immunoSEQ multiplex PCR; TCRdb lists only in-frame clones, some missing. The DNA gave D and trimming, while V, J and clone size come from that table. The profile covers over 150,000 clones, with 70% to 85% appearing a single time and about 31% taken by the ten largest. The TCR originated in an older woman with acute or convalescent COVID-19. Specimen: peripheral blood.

The CDR3 loop reads CASSDRGLPNSPLHF. For the CDR3, the DNA is TGTGCCAGCAGTGACAGGGGGCTACCTAATTCACCCCTCCACTTT. The rearrangement joins TRBV6-1 to TRBJ1-6, with 8 bases identical to TRBD1. V was clipped by 3 bases and J by 6 bases; unmatched bases: 4. This CDR3 is 15 amino acids long. Germline V lookup: CDR1 MNHNS, CDR2 SASEGT.